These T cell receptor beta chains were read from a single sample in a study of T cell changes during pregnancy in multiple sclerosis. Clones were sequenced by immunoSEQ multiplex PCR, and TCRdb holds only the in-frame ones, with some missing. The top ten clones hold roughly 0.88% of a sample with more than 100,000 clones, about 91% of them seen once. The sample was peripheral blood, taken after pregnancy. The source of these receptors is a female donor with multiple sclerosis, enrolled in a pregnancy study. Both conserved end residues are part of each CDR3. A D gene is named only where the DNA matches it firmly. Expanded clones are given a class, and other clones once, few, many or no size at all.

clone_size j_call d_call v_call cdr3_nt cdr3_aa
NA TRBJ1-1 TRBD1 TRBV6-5 TGTGCCAGCAGTTCACTGGGGACAGGGGGCACTGAAGCTTTCTTT CASSSLGTGGTEAFF
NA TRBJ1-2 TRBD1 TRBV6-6 TGTGCCAGCAGTCGGGGACAGGGCTATGGCTACACCTTC CASSRGQGYGYTF
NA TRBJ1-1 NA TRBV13 TGTGCCAGCAGCTTAAGGAGGGGATACACTGAAGCTTTCTTT CASSLRRGYTEAFF
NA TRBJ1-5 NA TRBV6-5 TGTGCCAGCAGGGCAGGGGTTCAGCCCCAGCATTTT CASRAGVQPQHF
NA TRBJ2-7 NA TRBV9 TGTGCCAGCAGCGTAGGGGCCCAACCTCTCTACGAGCAGTACTTC CASSVGAQPLYEQYF
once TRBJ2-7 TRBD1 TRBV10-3 TGTGCCATCAGTGATAGGGACAGGGAGGCGACCTACGAGCAGTACTTC CAISDRDREATYEQYF
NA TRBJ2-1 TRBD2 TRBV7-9 TGTGCCAGCAGCATAGCGGGAGGGCGGAATGAGCAGTTCTTC CASSIAGGRNEQFF
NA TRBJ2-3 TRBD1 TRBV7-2 TGTGCCAGCTCCCTCCGAGGGGGCTACACAGATACGCAGTATTTT CASSLRGGYTDTQYF
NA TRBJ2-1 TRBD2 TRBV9 TGTGCCAGCAGCCCGACTAGCGGGGGGGCAAATGAGCAGTTCTTC CASSPTSGGANEQFF
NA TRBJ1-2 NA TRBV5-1 TGCGCCAGCAGAGAGGAGGCGACGGCATCAAGCAAAGGCTACACCTTC CASREEATASSKGYTF
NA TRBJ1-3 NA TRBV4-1 TGCGCCAGCAGCCAAGCGGGACACCCTTCAGGTCGAAACACCATATATTTT CASSQAGHPSGRNTIYF
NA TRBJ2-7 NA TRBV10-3 TGTGCCATCAGTGAGAGGGGGAGCTCCTACGAGCAGTACTTC CAISERGSSYEQYF
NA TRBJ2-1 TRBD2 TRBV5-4 TGTGCCAGCAGCTTTCTTACTAGCGGGAGGGTAGATGAGCAGTTCTTC CASSFLTSGRVDEQFF
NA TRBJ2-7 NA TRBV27 TGTGCCAGCGCGTCAGGGGCCCCCACCTACGAGCAGTACTTC CASASGAPTYEQYF
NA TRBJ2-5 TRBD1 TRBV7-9 TGTGCCAGCAGCTTCGGCAGGGGGCTCGGAGAGACCCAGTACTTC CASSFGRGLGETQYF
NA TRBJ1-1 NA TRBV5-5 TGTGCCAGCAGCCCCTATGATATGGCAGGTATTGAAGCTTTCTTT CASSPYDMAGIEAFF
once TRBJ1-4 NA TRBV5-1 TGCGCCAGCAGCTTGGGCAGGGCGGTTAATGAAAAACTGTTTTTT CASSLGRAVNEKLFF
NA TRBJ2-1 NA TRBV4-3 TGCGCCAGCAGCTCGCTAGCCCACAATGAGCAGTTCTTC CASSSLAHNEQFF
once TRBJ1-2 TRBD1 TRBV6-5 TGTGCCAGCAGTTCCCTGGGACAGGGGATTTCCTATGGCTACACCTTC CASSSLGQGISYGYTF
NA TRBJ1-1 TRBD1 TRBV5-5 TGTGCCAGCAGCTTGGCCGGGACAGACACTGAAGCTTTCTTT CASSLAGTDTEAFF
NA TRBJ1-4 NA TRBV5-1 TGCGCCAGCAGCAGAGGAGGGATAAATGAAAAACTGTTTTTT CASSRGGINEKLFF
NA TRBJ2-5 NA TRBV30 TGTGCCTGGACCCGAGGCCAAGAGACCCAGTACTTC CAWTRGQETQYF
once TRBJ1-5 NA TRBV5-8 TGTGCCAGCAGAACGGTTTATAGCAATCAGCCCCAGCATTTT CASRTVYSNQPQHF
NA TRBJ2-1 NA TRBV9 TGTGCCAGCAGCCCCAGATCAGATAATGAGCAGTTCTTC CASSPRSDNEQFF
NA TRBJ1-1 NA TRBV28 TGTGCCAGCCGAATCGGGGGGAACACTGAAGCTTTCTTT CASRIGGNTEAFF
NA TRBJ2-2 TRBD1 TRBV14 TGTGCCAGCAGCCAAGTATCGGGACAGGGGGCGCGTACCGGGGAGCTGTTTTTT CASSQVSGQGARTGELFF
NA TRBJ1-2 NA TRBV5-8 TGTGCCAGCAGCCCGTGGGGGGGGCACTATGGCTACACCTTC CASSPWGGHYGYTF
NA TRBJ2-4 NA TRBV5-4 TGTGCCAGCAGCCCGGGATCGAACAACGAAGGCATTCAGTACTTC CASSPGSNNEGIQYF
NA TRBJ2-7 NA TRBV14 TGTGCCAGCAGCCAAGTTGCGAACGAGCAGTACTTC CASSQVANEQYF
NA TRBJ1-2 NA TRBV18 TGTGCCAGCTCGATGACAGGCGAGGCGGGGGGAAACTATGGCTACACCTTC CASSMTGEAGGNYGYTF
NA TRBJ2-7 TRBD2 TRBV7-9 TGTGCCAGCAGGCCTAGCGGGAGGGCCTACGAGCAGTACTTC CASRPSGRAYEQYF
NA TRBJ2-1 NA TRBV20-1 TGCAGTGCTAGAGATATCAATGAGCAGTTCTTC CSARDINEQFF
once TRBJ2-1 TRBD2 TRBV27 TGTGCCAGCAGTTCCCGGCGGGAGAATCTTTACAATGAGCAGTTCTTC CASSSRRENLYNEQFF
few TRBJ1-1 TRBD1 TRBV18 TGTGCCAGCTCACCGGACAGGGCCCGGGCTTTCTTT CASSPDRARAFF
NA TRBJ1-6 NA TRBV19 TGTGCCAGTAGTGGACAGAGTGATAATTCACCCCTCCACTTT CASSGQSDNSPLHF
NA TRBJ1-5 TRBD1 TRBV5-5 TGTGCCAGCAGCGTAGAGACAGGGGGCGTTGGGAACAATCAGCCCCAGCATTTT CASSVETGGVGNNQPQHF
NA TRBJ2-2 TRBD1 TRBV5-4 TGTGCCAGCAGCTCAACCGGGACAGTCAACACCGGGGAGCTGTTTTTT CASSSTGTVNTGELFF
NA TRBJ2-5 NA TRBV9 TGTGCCAGCAGCGTATTCTACCCGAGGGAGACCCAGTACTTC CASSVFYPRETQYF
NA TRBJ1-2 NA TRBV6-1 TGTGCCAGCATGGGCCGGGACACCGGACGCTATGGCTACACCTTC CASMGRDTGRYGYTF
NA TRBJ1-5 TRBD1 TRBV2 TGTGCCAGCAGTGAAGCTGACAGGGTGAAGCATTTT CASSEADRVKHF
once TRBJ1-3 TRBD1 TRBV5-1 TGCGCCAGCAGCGGACAGGGCCCGAACTCTGGAAACACCATATATTTT CASSGQGPNSGNTIYF